These T cell receptor beta chains were read from a single sample in a study of blood T cell repertoires in COVID-19. TCRdb keeps only in-frame clones here, not all; method: immunoSEQ multiplex PCR. The sample contains approximately 530,000 clones, approximately 91% of which appear only once. The source material was peripheral blood. The receptor source for this set is a woman between 45 and 65 years old with COVID-19, enrolled during active disease. Both conserved end residues are part of each CDR3. D genes are given only for firm matches. For some rows the clone size is stated as once, few or many, or as a class when expanded; others skip it.

D	V	J	size	DNA	CDR3
NA	TRBV24-1	TRBJ1-2	NA	TGTGCCACCAGTGATGGCCAGGGTTATGGCTACACCTTC	CATSDGQGYGYTF
NA	TRBV12-3/TRBV12-4	TRBJ1-5	NA	TGTGCCAGCAGTTTGGGGCGAGATCAGCCCCAGCATTTT	CASSLGRDQPQHF
TRBD1	TRBV5-1	TRBJ2-6	NA	TGCGCCAGCAGCTCCGGGACAGGGAGTCGATCTAACGTCCTGACTTTC	CASSSGTGSRSNVLTF
NA	TRBV7-8	TRBJ1-2	once	TGTGCCAGCAGCCCATCGCCAGGGGCAGCCTATGGCTACACCTTC	CASSPSPGAAYGYTF
NA	TRBV5-1	TRBJ2-1	NA	TGCGCCAGCACTCCCGACGGAGGAGGCTCCTACAATGAGCAGTTCTTC	CASTPDGGGSYNEQFF
NA	TRBV30	TRBJ1-5	once	TGTGCCTGGAGTGTGGGAGGAGGCAATCAGCCCCAGCATTTT	CAWSVGGGNQPQHF
TRBD1	TRBV2	TRBJ1-1	NA	TGTGCCAGCAGTCCGCAGGGGGGGAACACTGAAGCTTTCTTT	CASSPQGGNTEAFF
TRBD1	TRBV19	TRBJ1-2	NA	TGTGCCAGTAGTATGCCGCGACAGGGTAGCTATGGCTACACCTTC	CASSMPRQGSYGYTF
NA	TRBV9	TRBJ1-6	NA	TGTGCCAGCAGCGTCGGACAGATCAATTCACCCCTCCACTTT	CASSVGQINSPLHF
NA	TRBV5-5	TRBJ1-1	NA	TGTGCCAGCAGCTTGGCCGGGGGGTTTATGAACACTGAAGCTTTCTTT	CASSLAGGFMNTEAFF
TRBD1	TRBV19	TRBJ1-5	NA	TGTGCCAGTAGTGGCTTGAGGGACAGGGACCAGCCCCAGCATTTT	CASSGLRDRDQPQHF
NA	TRBV19	TRBJ1-5	NA	TGTGCCACCGAGGGGGGGATTGGGCAGCCCCAGCATTTT	CATEGGIGQPQHF
TRBD1	TRBV6-5	TRBJ1-5	once	TGTGCCAGCACCCCCGGGACAGATAGCAATCAGCCCCAGCATTTT	CASTPGTDSNQPQHF
TRBD1	TRBV27	TRBJ2-1	NA	TGTGCCAGCAGTCTACAGGGGGCTTACAATGAGCAGTTCTTC	CASSLQGAYNEQFF
NA	TRBV3-1/TRBV3-2	TRBJ2-1	NA	TGTGCCAGCAGCCCATCTGGGGGGGGGCGGTTAAATGAGCAGTTCTTC	CASSPSGGGRLNEQFF
TRBD2	TRBV9	TRBJ2-1	NA	TGTGCCAGCAGCGTAGGGAGACTAGCCGGCAATGAGCAGTTCTTC	CASSVGRLAGNEQFF
NA	TRBV7-8	TRBJ2-3	NA	TGTGCCAGCAGCTCCCCGGGCGGGGGCACAGATACGCAGTATTTT	CASSSPGGGTDTQYF
TRBD2	TRBV7-3	TRBJ2-1	NA	TGTGCCAGCAGCTCCCATCTAACCCCGCGGGGGGGACTCTACAATGAGCAGTTCTTC	CASSSHLTPRGGLYNEQFF
TRBD1	TRBV9	TRBJ1-6	NA	TGTGCCAGCAGCGTGGGGGACAGGGTGTATGGCGCCCTCCACTTT	CASSVGDRVYGALHF
NA	TRBV12-5	TRBJ2-1	once	TGTGCTAGTGGGTTGGGGGGGGGCTTAAGTGAGCAGTTCTTC	CASGLGGGLSEQFF
NA	TRBV4-1	TRBJ1-1	NA	TGCGCCAGCAGCCAAGAAGGGGTAACGGGGAACACTGAAGCTTTCTTT	CASSQEGVTGNTEAFF
NA	TRBV15	TRBJ1-5	NA	TGTGCCACCAGCCCAAACGACAGAGGCCAGCCCCAGCATTTT	CATSPNDRGQPQHF